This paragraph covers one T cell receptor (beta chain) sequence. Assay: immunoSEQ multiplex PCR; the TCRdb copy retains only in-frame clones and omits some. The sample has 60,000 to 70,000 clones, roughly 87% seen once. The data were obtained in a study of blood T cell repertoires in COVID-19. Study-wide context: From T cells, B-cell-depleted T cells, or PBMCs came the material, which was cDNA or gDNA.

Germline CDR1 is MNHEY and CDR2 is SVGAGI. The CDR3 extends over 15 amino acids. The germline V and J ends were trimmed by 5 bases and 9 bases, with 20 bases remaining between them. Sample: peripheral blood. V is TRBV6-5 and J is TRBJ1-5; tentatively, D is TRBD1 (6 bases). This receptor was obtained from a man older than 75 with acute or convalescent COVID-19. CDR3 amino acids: CASSPQMGGLRPQHF. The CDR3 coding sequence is TGTGCCAGCAGTCCGCAAATGGGGGGGCTTCGGCCCCAGCATTTT.